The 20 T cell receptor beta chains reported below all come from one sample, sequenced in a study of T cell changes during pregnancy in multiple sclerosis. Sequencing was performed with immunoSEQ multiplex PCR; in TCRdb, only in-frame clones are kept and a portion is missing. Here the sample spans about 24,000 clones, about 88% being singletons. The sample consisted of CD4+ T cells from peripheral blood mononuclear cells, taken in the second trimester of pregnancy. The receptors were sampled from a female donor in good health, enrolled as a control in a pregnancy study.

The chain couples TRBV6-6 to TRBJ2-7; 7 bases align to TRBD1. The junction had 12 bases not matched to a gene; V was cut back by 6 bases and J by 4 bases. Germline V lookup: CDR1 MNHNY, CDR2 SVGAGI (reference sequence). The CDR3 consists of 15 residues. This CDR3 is CASSPGDSRGYEQYF. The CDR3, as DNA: TGTGCCAGCAGCCCCGGGGACAGCAGAGGGTACGAGCAGTACTTC.

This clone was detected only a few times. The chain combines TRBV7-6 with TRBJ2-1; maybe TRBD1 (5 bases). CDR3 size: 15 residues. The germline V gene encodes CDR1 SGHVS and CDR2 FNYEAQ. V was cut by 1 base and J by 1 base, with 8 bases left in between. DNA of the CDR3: TGTGCCAGCAGCTTAGAGGGGATATCCTACAATGAGCAGTTCTTC. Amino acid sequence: CASSLEGISYNEQFF.

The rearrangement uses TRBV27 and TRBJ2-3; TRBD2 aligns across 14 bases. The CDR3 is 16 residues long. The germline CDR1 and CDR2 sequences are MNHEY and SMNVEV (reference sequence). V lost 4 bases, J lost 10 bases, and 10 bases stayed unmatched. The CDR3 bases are TGTGCCAGCAGTTCAGGGACTAGCGGGGGAGGGGATGCGCAGTATTTT. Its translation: CASSSGTSGGGDAQYF.

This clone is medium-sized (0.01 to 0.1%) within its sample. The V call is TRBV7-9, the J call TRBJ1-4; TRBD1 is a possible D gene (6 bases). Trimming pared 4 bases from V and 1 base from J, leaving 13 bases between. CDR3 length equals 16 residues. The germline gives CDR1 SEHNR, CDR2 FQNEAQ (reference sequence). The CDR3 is CASSSARGLTNEKLFF. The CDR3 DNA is TGTGCCAGCAGCTCGGCGCGGGGGCTAACTAATGAAAAACTGTTTTTT.

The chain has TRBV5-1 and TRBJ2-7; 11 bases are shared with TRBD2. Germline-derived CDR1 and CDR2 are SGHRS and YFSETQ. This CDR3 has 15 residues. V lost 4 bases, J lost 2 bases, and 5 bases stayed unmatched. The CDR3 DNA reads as TGCGCCAGCAGCATGGGACTAGCGGTTACCTACGAGCAGTACTTC. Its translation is CASSMGLAVTYEQYF.

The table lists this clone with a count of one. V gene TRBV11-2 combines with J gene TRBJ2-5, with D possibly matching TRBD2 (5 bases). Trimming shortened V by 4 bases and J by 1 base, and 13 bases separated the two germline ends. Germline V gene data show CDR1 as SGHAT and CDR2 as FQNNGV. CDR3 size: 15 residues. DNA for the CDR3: TGTGCCAGCAGCTCAAACGGGCGGGTCCAAGAGACCCAGTACTTC. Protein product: CASSSNGRVQETQYF.

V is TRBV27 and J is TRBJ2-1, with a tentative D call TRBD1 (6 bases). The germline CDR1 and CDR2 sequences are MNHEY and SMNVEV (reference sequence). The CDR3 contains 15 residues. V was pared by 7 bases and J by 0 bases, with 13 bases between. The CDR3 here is CASTRLGGSYNEQFF. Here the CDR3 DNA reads TGTGCCAGCACCCGCTTAGGGGGCTCCTACAATGAGCAGTTCTTC.

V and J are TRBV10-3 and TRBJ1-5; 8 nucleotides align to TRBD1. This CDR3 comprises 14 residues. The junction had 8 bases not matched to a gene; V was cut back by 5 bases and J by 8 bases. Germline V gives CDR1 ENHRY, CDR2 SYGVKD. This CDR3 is CAISRDRGVEPQHF. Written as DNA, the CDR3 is TGTGCCATCAGTCGTGACAGGGGCGTTGAGCCCCAGCATTTT.

CDR3 loop: CASKEGPWRYSNQPQHF. CDR3 nucleotide sequence: TGTGCCAGTAAGGAGGGCCCCTGGAGATATAGCAATCAGCCCCAGCATTTT. The gene calls are TRBV19 and TRBJ1-5; D remains ambiguous. CDR3 length: 17 amino acids. CDR1 LNHDA and CDR2 SQIVND come from the germline V gene (reference sequence). Trimming took off 7 bases at V and 0 bases at J, with 19 bases between the two ends.

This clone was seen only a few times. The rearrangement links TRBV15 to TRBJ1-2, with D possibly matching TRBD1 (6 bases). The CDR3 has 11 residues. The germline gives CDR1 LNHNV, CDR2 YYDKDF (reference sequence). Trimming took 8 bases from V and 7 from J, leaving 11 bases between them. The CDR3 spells CATGSTGGYTF. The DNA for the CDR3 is TGTGCCACCGGCTCGACAGGTGGCTACACCTTC. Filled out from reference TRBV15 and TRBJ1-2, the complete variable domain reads DAMVIQNPRYQVTQFGKPVTLSCSQTLNHNVMYWYQQKSSQAPKLLFHYYDKDFNNEADTPDNFQSRRPNTSFCFLDIRSPGLGDTAMYLCATGSTGGYTFGSGTRLTVV.

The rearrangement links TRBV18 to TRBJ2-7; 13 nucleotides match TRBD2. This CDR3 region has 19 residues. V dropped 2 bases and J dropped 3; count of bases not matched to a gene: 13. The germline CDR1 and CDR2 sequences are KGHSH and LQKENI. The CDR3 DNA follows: TGTGCCAGCTCACCAAGCATAGACGCCGGGACTAGCGGGATCTACGAGCAGTACTTC. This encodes CASSPSIDAGTSGIYEQYF. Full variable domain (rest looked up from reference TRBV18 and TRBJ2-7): NAGVMQNPRHLVRRRGQEARLRCSPMKGHSHVYWYRQLPEEGLKFMVYLQKENIIDESGMPKERFSAEFPKEGPSILRIQQVVRGDSAAYFCASSPSIDAGTSGIYEQYFGPGTRLTVT.

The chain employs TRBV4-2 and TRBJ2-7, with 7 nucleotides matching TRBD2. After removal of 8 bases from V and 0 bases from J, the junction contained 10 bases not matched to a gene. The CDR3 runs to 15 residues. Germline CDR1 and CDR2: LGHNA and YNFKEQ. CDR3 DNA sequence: TGTGCCAGCGCCAGGGTGGCGGGGGTCTCCTACGAGCAGTACTTC. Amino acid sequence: CASARVAGVSYEQYF.

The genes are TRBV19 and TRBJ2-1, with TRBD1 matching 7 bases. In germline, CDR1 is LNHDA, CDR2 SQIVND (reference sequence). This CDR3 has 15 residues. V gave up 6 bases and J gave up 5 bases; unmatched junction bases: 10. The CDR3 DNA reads TGTGCCAGTAGACCGGGACAGAGCATAAACAATGAGCAGTTCTTC. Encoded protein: CASRPGQSINNEQFF.

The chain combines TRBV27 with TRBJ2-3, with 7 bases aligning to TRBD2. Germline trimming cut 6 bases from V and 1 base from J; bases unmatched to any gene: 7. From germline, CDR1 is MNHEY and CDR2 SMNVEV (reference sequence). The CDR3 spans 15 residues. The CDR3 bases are TGTGCCAGCAGCGGGGGGATGTACGGCACAGATACGCAGTATTTT. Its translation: CASSGGMYGTDTQYF.

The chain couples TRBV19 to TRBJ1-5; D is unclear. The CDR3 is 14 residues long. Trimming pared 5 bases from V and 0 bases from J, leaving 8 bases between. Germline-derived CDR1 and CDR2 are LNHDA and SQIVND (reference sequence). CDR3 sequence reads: CASSATGSNQPQHF. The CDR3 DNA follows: TGTGCCAGTAGTGCCACGGGTAGCAATCAGCCCCAGCATTTT.

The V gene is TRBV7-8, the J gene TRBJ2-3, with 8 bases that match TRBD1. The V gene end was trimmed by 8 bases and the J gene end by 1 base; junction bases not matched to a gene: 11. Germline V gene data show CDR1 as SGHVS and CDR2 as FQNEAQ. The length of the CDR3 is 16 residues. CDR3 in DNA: TGTGCCAGCGTACCGGGTTGGGGACAGGGCACAGATACGCAGTATTTT. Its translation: CASVPGWGQGTDTQYF.

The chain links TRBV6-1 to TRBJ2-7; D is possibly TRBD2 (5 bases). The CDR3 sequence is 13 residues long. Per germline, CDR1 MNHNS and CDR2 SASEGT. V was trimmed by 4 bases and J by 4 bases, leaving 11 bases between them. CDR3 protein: CASSGSGIYEQYF. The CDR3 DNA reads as TGTGCCAGCAGTGGTTCGGGGATATACGAGCAGTACTTC.

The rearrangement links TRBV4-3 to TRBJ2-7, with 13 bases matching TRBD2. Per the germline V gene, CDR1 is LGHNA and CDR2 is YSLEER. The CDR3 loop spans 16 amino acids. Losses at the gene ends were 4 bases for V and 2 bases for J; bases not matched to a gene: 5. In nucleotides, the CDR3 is TGCGCCAGCAGCCCCGGGGGACTAGCGGGGACCTACGAGCAGTACTTC. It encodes CASSPGGLAGTYEQYF.

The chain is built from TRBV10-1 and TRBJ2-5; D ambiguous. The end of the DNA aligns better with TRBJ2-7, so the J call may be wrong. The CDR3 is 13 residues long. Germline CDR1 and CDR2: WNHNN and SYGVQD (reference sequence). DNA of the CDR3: TGCGCCAGCAGTCGTGGTTGGAGCTACGAGCAGTACTTC. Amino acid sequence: CASSRGWSYEQYF.

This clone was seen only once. The CDR3 nucleotides read TGTGCCAGCTCACCACTCTCCAAGGCTAGCGGGGGGAGCTCCTACGAGCAGTACTTC. This translates into CASSPLSKASGGSSYEQYF. The chain carries TRBV18 and TRBJ2-7; 11 bases are a match to TRBD2. V dropped 1 base and J dropped 0; count of bases not matched to a gene: 11. The CDR3 runs to 19 residues. Germline values: CDR1 KGHSH, CDR2 LQKENI. Using reference TRBV18 and TRBJ2-7 for the parts outside the CDR3, the full variable domain is NAGVMQNPRHLVRRRGQEARLRCSPMKGHSHVYWYRQLPEEGLKFMVYLQKENIIDESGMPKERFSAEFPKEGPSILRIQQVVRGDSAAYFCASSPLSKASGGSSYEQYFGPGTRLTVT.